The clone carrying this T cell receptor beta chain was seen only once. This specimen belongs to a study of blood T cell repertoires in COVID-19. Background on the study: Spain, Italy and the United States supplied samples that represented acute and convalescent COVID-19. In each case, the material was cDNA or gDNA derived from T cells, B-cell-depleted T cells, or PBMCs.

The ends lost 5 bases at V and 0 bases at J; junction bases unmatched: 6. The CDR3 spans 17 residues. The germline V gene has CDR1 SGHTA and CDR2 FQGNSA. Per the original data handling: How many nucleated cells were present was estimated from reference gene primer amplification. Data came from immunoSEQ multiplex PCR; TCRdb stores just in-frame clones and leaves some out. Clonal size and the V and J genes are those of that table, whereas D and trimming came from the DNA. This table holds approximately 99,000 clones, around 86% found once. Sequences were obtained from peripheral blood. This chain connects TRBV7-2 to TRBJ2-3; 12 bases map to TRBD2. The sequence was obtained from an older woman with acute or convalescent COVID-19. CDR3: CASSPSGGAWSTDTQYF. CDR3 DNA sequence: TGTGCCAGCAGCCCTAGCGGGGGGGCCTGGAGCACAGATACGCAGTATTTT.